This record concerns one T cell receptor beta chain sequence. Scientists amplified the TCR beta CDR3 regions from RNA transcripts. HTBI primers were employed in first-round RT-PCR, then a second-round multiplex PCR followed. TCRdb independently ran MiXCR on the multiplex PCR reads; one entry per CDR3 protein. This table holds 560,000 or so distinct CDR3 sequences, roughly 40% found once. Germline V gene lookup returns CDR1 SGHTS and CDR2 YDEGEE. The CDR3 runs 15 residues. V lost 0 bases and J lost 8; bases outside the gene matches: 10. The data were obtained in a study of Graves' ophthalmopathy and Graves' hyperthyroidism.

This sequence joins TRBV5-8 and TRBJ1-2, with TRBD1 identical over 7 bases. The TCR sequence derives from an adult man with Graves' hyperthyroidism. Sequencing was done on a sample of peripheral blood or thyroid tissue (not recorded which). This CDR3 reads CASSLGQGRSEGYTF. The CDR3 nucleotides read TGTGCCAGCAGCTTGGGACAGGGTAGATCAGAAGGCTACACCTTC.